This TCR beta chain emerged from a study of shared clonotypes between healthy human individuals. Note on this clone: What it recognizes is unknown.

Germline V gives CDR1 MNHEY, CDR2 SMNVEV (reference sequence). This CDR3 contains 15 residues. V lost 8 bases and J 2 bases, leaving 16 bases between the germline ends. The naive CD8 population came from CD45RO-negative cells selected for CCR7, without terminally differentiated effector memory CD45RA+ cells. Caucasian adults residing in Nashville, Tennessee made up all the donors. Study-wide points: Only blood was sampled, and tissue TCR repertoires likely differ from blood ones. Unshared clonotypes carried lower generation probabilities than those common to all four donors.

Sequencing used immunoSEQ multiplex PCR; TCRdb keeps in-frame clones, though not all of them. The table shows some 2 million clones, with 85% to 95% occurring only once. The chain recombines TRBV27 with TRBJ1-5, with TRBD1 as a possible D gene (6 bases). What was sequenced was naive CD8+ T cells sorted from blood. The source of this sequence is a man between 18 and 29 years old in good health. The CDR3 DNA sequence: TGTGCCAGCGGGGTAGGGGGGCTGGGCAATCAGCCCCAGCATTTT. Amino acid sequence: CASGVGGLGNQPQHF.